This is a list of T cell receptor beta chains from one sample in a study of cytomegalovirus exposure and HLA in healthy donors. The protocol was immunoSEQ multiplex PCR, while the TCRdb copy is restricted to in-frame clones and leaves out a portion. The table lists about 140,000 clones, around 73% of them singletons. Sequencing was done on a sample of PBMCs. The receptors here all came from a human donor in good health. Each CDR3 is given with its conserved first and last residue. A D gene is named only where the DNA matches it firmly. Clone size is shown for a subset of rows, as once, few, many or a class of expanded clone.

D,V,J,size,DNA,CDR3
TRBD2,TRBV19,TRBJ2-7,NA,TGTGCCAGTAGTATATCCATACCGGGGGGGGAGCAGTACTTC,CASSISIPGGEQYF
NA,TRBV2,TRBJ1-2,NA,TGTGCCAGCAGGGGGAGGGGGGATGGCTACACCTTC,CASRGRGDGYTF
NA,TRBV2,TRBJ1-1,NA,TGTGCCAGCAGTGAAGGGGGGGGCACTGAAGCTTTCTTT,CASSEGGGTEAFF
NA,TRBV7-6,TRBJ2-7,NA,TGTGCCAGCAGCTTAAGGGGGACCCCCAGCTACGAGCAGTACTTC,CASSLRGTPSYEQYF
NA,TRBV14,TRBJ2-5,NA,TGTGCCAGCAGCACCGGGGGGACCCAGTACTTC,CASSTGGTQYF
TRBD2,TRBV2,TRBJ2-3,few,TGTGCCCACACGACGGGGGGTACGACAAATACGCAGTATTTT,CAHTTGGTTNTQYF
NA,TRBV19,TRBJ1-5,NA,TGTGCCAGTATGAGAGCACAGCATCAGCCCCAGCATTTT,CASMRAQHQPQHF
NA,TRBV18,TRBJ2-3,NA,TGTGCCAGCTCCCCCTCTAGCACAGATACGCAGTATTTT,CASSPSSTDTQYF
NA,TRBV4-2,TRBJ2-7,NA,TGTGCCAGCAGCCAAGAGGAGGTTGGGACCTACGAGCAGTACTTC,CASSQEEVGTYEQYF
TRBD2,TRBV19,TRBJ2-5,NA,TGTGCCAGTAGGGGGCGGGGGGGAGGTAAAGAGACCCAGTACTTC,CASRGRGGGKETQYF
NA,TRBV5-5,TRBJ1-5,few,TGTGCCAGCAGCAGAAACACATATGGCAATCAGCCCCAGCATTTT,CASSRNTYGNQPQHF
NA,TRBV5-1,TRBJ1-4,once,TGCGCCAGCAGCCCAAGGACGGGGTCTGAAAAACTGTTTTTT,CASSPRTGSEKLFF
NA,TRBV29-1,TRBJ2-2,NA,TGCAGCGTGCGCATCTTCACCGGGGAGCTGTTTTTT,CSVRIFTGELFF
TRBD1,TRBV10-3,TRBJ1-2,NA,TGTGCCACCCCGGGACAGTACTATGGCTACACCTTC,CATPGQYYGYTF
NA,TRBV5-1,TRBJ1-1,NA,TGCGCCAGCAGCTTGGAAGGTGGGCAGGCACTGAACACTGAAGCTTTCTTT,CASSLEGGQALNTEAFF
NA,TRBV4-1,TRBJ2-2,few,TGCGCCAGCAGCCCCTCCGGAGGAGGGAGCACCGGGGAGCTGTTTTTT,CASSPSGGGSTGELFF
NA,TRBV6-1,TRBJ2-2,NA,TGTGCCACCAATTGGCAGGGAAACACCGGGGAGCTGTTTTTT,CATNWQGNTGELFF
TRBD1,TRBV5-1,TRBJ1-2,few,TGCGCCAGCAGCTTGGCCGAACAGGGGGCCGGTGGCTACACCTTC,CASSLAEQGAGGYTF
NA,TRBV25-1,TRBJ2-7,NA,TGTGCCAGCAGTGGGAATTCCGGGACACAATTCTACGAGCAGTACTTC,CASSGNSGTQFYEQYF
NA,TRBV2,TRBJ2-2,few,TGTGCCAGCAGTGTAGGGTTAGGGGCCGGGGAGCTGTTTTTT,CASSVGLGAGELFF
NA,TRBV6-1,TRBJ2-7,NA,TGTGCCAGCGGTCCTCAGGCCTCCTACGAGCAGTACTTC,CASGPQASYEQYF
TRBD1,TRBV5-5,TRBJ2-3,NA,TGTGCCAGCAGCCCAGAATTCCGGGACAGGCCCACAGATACGCAGTATTTT,CASSPEFRDRPTDTQYF
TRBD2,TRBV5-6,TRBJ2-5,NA,TGTGCCAGCAGCTTAACTAGCGGGAGGGTAGGAGAGACCCAGTACTTC,CASSLTSGRVGETQYF
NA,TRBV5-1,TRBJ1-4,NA,TGCGCCAGCAGCTTGGGGGGACATACAACTAATGAAAAACTGTTTTTT,CASSLGGHTTNEKLFF
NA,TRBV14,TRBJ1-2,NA,TGTGCCAGCAGTAGAACTAGGAGTCTCGGCTACACCTTC,CASSRTRSLGYTF
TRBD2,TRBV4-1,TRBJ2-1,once,TGCGCCAGCAGCGATAGCGGGAGGGCTTACAATGAGCAGTTCTTC,CASSDSGRAYNEQFF